The rows below give T cell receptor beta chains drawn from one sample of a study of blood T cell repertoires in COVID-19. The data were produced by immunoSEQ multiplex PCR, yet TCRdb's version contains in-frame clones alone and is incomplete. The sample gives 150,000 to 200,000 clones, over 65% of which show up once; less than 9.5% is in the top ten. Sequencing was carried out using peripheral blood. These receptors all come from a man in his 60s with acute or convalescent COVID-19. Each CDR3 is given with its conserved first and last residue. The D gene is left open where the match is weak.

d_call: TRBD1
v_call: TRBV6-6
cdr3_length: 12
cdr3_aa: CASRQGNNEQFF

d_call: TRBD1
v_call: TRBV10-3
cdr3_length: 12
cdr3_aa: CALQTGVGEQYF

d_call: -
v_call: TRBV6-5
cdr3_length: 14
cdr3_aa: CASSYSQGFTEAFF

d_call: -
v_call: TRBV30
cdr3_length: 14
cdr3_aa: CAWSDTGGREKLFF

d_call: -
v_call: TRBV9
cdr3_length: 16
cdr3_aa: CASSVASRGAVNEQFF

d_call: -
v_call: TRBV28
cdr3_length: 15
cdr3_aa: CASRPVTGIMETQYF

d_call: -
v_call: TRBV6-2/TRBV6-3
cdr3_length: 13
cdr3_aa: CASSSQGTTEAFF

d_call: -
v_call: TRBV5-1
cdr3_length: 15
cdr3_aa: CASSLADRSPLNYTF

d_call: -
v_call: TRBV4-3
cdr3_length: 15
cdr3_aa: CASSQDRVDTGELFF

d_call: TRBD1
v_call: TRBV9
cdr3_length: 15
cdr3_aa: CASSGMTGSYNEQFF

d_call: -
v_call: TRBV30
cdr3_length: 14
cdr3_aa: CAWSWGRIGNTIYF

d_call: -
v_call: TRBV30
cdr3_length: 14
cdr3_aa: CAWSVSGARNRYTF

d_call: TRBD1
v_call: TRBV5-1
cdr3_length: 14
cdr3_aa: CASTGQGDAGELFF

d_call: -
v_call: TRBV29-1
cdr3_length: 13
cdr3_aa: CSAVTVAKNIQYF

d_call: -
v_call: TRBV6-5
cdr3_length: 13
cdr3_aa: CASSLQGHTEAFF

d_call: TRBD1
v_call: TRBV18
cdr3_length: 16
cdr3_aa: CASSPPGRGQQETQYF

d_call: TRBD1
v_call: TRBV27
cdr3_length: 15
cdr3_aa: CASSLFGQGNYGYTF

d_call: -
v_call: TRBV30
cdr3_length: 13
cdr3_aa: CASLAPLNNEQFF

d_call: TRBD1
v_call: TRBV30
cdr3_length: 14
cdr3_aa: CAWSGFSDRDEQYF

d_call: TRBD2
v_call: TRBV24-1
cdr3_length: 17
cdr3_aa: CATSEVTSGTSYNEQFF

d_call: TRBD1
v_call: TRBV19
cdr3_length: 14
cdr3_aa: CARDRGLGANEQFF

d_call: -
v_call: TRBV19
cdr3_length: 12
cdr3_aa: CASSIGQREAFF

d_call: TRBD1
v_call: TRBV19
cdr3_length: 16
cdr3_aa: CASSISTGERNQPQHF